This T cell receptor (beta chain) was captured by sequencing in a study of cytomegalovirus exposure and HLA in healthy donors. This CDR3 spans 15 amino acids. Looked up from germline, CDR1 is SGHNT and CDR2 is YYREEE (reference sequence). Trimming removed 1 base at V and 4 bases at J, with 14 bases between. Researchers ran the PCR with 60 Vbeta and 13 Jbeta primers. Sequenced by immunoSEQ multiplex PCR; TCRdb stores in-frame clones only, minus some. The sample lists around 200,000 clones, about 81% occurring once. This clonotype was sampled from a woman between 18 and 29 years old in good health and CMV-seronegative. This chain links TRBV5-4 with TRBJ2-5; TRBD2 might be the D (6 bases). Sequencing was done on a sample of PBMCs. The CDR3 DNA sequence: TGTGCCAGCAGCTTGTACGGGGGAGCCCCAGAGACCCAGTACTTC. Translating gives CASSLYGGAPETQYF.